This record looks at one T cell receptor beta chain sequence and its context. Its antigen is still unknown. From germline, CDR1 is LGHNA and CDR2 YSLEER. J was trimmed by 2 bases and V by 3 bases; bases with no gene match: 2. The CDR3 loop spans 16 amino acids. Peripheral blood was collected from the related graft donor on the marrow donation day. The data were obtained in a study of T cells after posttransplantation cyclophosphamide. Points from the study as a whole: Skin or GI-infiltrating T cells shared few TRB sequences with blood. Recipient CMV seropositivity and CMV reactivation strongly tracked TRB clonality. Later post-transplant blood repertoires were often dominated by donor CD8+ memory clones.

Only in-frame clones appear in the TCRdb table, and some are missing; sequencing was by immunoSEQ multiplex PCR. The sample gives 2,500 to 3,500 clones, more than 60% of which show up once; roughly 27% is in the top ten. This TCR came from a woman in her twenties or thirties in good health and a related stem cell transplant donor. This chain links TRBV4-3 with TRBJ2-1, with TRBD2 matching 12 bases. The sequenced sample was memory CD8+ T cells sorted from blood. The CDR3 nucleotides read TGCGCCAGCAGCCATCGACTAGCGGGGGCCTACAATGAGCAGTTCTTC. Translated, it gives CASSHRLAGAYNEQFF.